The 19 T cell receptor beta chains below all came from one sample that was sequenced in a study of T cells in Graves' hyperthyroidism and ophthalmopathy. Amplification of TCR beta CDR3 regions was performed using RNA transcripts as template. During a first-round RT-PCR of the TCR CDR3, the HTBI primer set was used. TCRdb recomputed calls from the multiplex PCR reads with MiXCR, one row per CDR3 protein. The sample records fewer than 400,000 distinct CDR3 sequences, about 15% being singletons. Specimen: blood. Receptor source: a man aged 25-45 years with Graves' hyperthyroidism.

There are many counts of this clonotype. V usage is TRBV3-1 and J usage is TRBJ1-1, with no clear D. The CDR3 spans 15 residues. Germline V gene lookup returns CDR1 LGHDT and CDR2 YNNKEL (reference sequence). With 3 bases removed from V and 6 bases from J, the gap between germline ends came to 17 bases. The CDR3 sequence: CASSHSRVGQAEAFF. The CDR3 nucleotides read TGTGCCAGCAGCCATAGTAGGGTCGGGCAGGCTGAAGCTTTCTTT.

Comments on this clonotype: Mismatch with germline at one junction end may stem from a read error. This chain uses TRBV5-1 with TRBJ1-4; D is unclear. Germline V gives CDR1 SGHRS, CDR2 YFSETQ. This CDR3 contains 14 residues. The CDR3 nucleotides read TGCGCCAGCAGCGAATATGCAACTAATGAAGAACTGTTTTTT. This translates into CASSEYATNEELFF.

Note on this clonotype: Given a much more abundant clone one base away, this may be a read error. The CDR3 loop reads CASNFDGPAYNEQFF. CDR3 nucleotide sequence: TGTGCCAGCAATTTCGACGGACCAGCCTACAATGAGCAGTTCTTC. V gene TRBV28 combines with J gene TRBJ2-1; the D is unclear. Germline V gene lookup returns CDR1 MDHEN and CDR2 SYDVKM. The CDR3 runs 15 residues. V lost 7 bases to trimming and J lost 2 bases, with 15 bases between them.

This clonotype has only one observation. The V gene is TRBV12-3 or TRBV12-4, the J gene TRBJ1-6; D gene unclear. Between the trimmed V and J ends, which lost 6 bases and 9 bases, there was a span of 15 bases. This CDR3 is built from 14 residues. CDR3 in amino acids: CASRSSGMGSPLHF. CDR3 bases: TGTGCCAGCAGGTCATCGGGGATGGGTTCACCCCTCCACTTT.

This clonotype occurred many times. The chain links TRBV30 to TRBJ1-5; tentatively, D is TRBD1 (5 bases). The ends were cut back, 3 bases at V and 0 bases at J, with 12 bases in the middle. The CDR3 consists of 15 residues. CDR1 is GTSNPN, CDR2 SVGIG, per germline (reference sequence). CDR3 bases: TGTGCCTGGAGGGGTGCAGGGAATAGCAATCAGCCCCAGCATTTT. Translation: CAWRGAGNSNQPQHF.

The chain combines TRBV7-9 with TRBJ2-3; either TRBD1 or TRBD2 may fit D (5 bases each). Trimming stripped 1 base from V and 4 bases from J, with 15 bases between. From germline, CDR1 is SEHNR and CDR2 FQNEAQ (reference sequence). This CDR3 region has 16 residues. CDR3 sequence reads: CASSLGGSLRADTQYF. The CDR3 DNA follows: TGTGCCAGCAGCTTAGGGGGGAGCCTGAGGGCAGATACGCAGTATTTT.

This clonotype was observed at least ten times. The chain combines TRBV13 with TRBJ2-1; weak D call: TRBD1 (5 bases). V shed 4 bases and J shed 0 bases, with 13 bases lying between them. The CDR3 contains 16 residues. Germline V gives CDR1 PRHDT, CDR2 FYEKMQ (reference sequence). The CDR3 sequence: CASSSGDSSSYNEQFF. CDR3 nucleotides: TGTGCCAGCAGCTCCGGCGACAGTAGCTCCTACAATGAGCAGTTCTTC.

Ten or more counts support this clonotype. V usage is TRBV28 and J usage is TRBJ2-7, with D unresolved. Germline V gene sequence: CDR1 MDHEN, CDR2 SYDVKM. The V gene lost 2 bases and the J gene lost 3 bases, with 5 bases spanning the gap. This CDR3 has 12 residues. The CDR3 DNA reads as TGTGCCAGCAGTTTAAACATCTACGAGCAGTACTTC. It specifies CASSLNIYEQYF.

This clonotype occurred a few times. The chain recombines TRBV28 with TRBJ2-4; 10 nucleotides line up with TRBD2. V shed 7 bases and J 8 bases; nucleotides not matched to a gene: 14. This CDR3 has 16 amino acids. Germline lookup yields CDR1 MDHEN and CDR2 SYDVKM. CDR3 protein: CASTRFIAGGRDIQYF. The CDR3 DNA sequence: TGTGCCAGCACCCGGTTCATAGCGGGAGGAAGGGACATTCAGTACTTC.

This chain joins TRBV27 and TRBJ2-7, with TRBD2 identical over 8 bases. The CDR3 contains 16 residues. Per germline, CDR1 MNHEY and CDR2 SMNVEV (reference sequence). The V and J ends lost 5 bases and 2 bases, in that order; junction bases with no gene match: 11. The CDR3 here is CASSDGIAGPTYEQYF. CDR3 coding DNA: TGTGCCAGCAGTGATGGGATAGCGGGACCCACCTACGAGCAGTACTTC.

The CDR3 nucleotides are TGTGCCAGCAGAGACAGCGAGGGTGGCTACACCTTC. Translated: CASRDSEGGYTF. The chain recombines TRBV6-1 with TRBJ1-2; tentatively, D is TRBD1 (5 bases). Germline lookup yields CDR1 MNHNS and CDR2 SASEGT. Trimming removed 6 bases from V and 7 bases from J, with 12 bases in between. This CDR3 spans 12 amino acids.

At least ten counts were recorded for this clonotype. The rearrangement uses TRBV12-3 or TRBV12-4 and TRBJ1-2, with TRBD1 as a possible D gene (6 bases). This CDR3 contains 14 residues. Trimming pared 6 bases from V and 2 bases from J, leaving 13 bases between. Here the CDR3 DNA reads TGTGCCAGCAGCCGCATCACAGGGAACTATGGCTACACCTTC. Translated, it gives CASSRITGNYGYTF.

The chain recombines TRBV29-1 with TRBJ2-2; 8 positions agree with TRBD1. Looked up from germline, CDR1 is SQVTM and CDR2 is ANQGSEA. The junction had 1 base not matched to a gene; V was cut back by 6 bases and J by 1 base. The length of the CDR3 is 13 residues. CDR3: CSVGTGNTGELFF. Written as DNA, the CDR3 is TGCAGCGTGGGGACAGGGAACACCGGGGAGCTGTTTTTT.

This clonotype was counted between two and nine times. The J gene is TRBJ2-3, the V gene TRBV29-1; D possibly matches TRBD1 or TRBD2 (5 bases each). With 0 bases removed from V and 3 bases from J, the gap between germline ends came to 13 bases. The CDR3 has 15 residues. Germline assignment: CDR1 SQVTM and CDR2 ANQGSEA. DNA of the CDR3: TGCAGCGTTGAAGACGGGGCCCCAGGAACAGATACGCAGTATTTT. Amino acid sequence: CSVEDGAPGTDTQYF.

Here the CDR3 reads CATRTSGFFSYEQYF. CDR3 nucleotides: TGTGCCACGCGGACTAGCGGATTTTTCTCCTACGAGCAGTACTTC. The chain has TRBV10-3 and TRBJ2-7, with TRBD2 matching 10 bases. Looked up from germline, CDR1 is ENHRY and CDR2 is SYGVKD. Trimming removed 10 bases from V and 0 bases from J; junction bases left unmatched: 9. The CDR3 spans 15 residues.

Here the CDR3 reads CASNPELGTGELFF. CDR3 bases: TGTGCCAGCAACCCGGAGTTGGGCACCGGGGAGCTGTTTTTT. This sequence joins TRBV7-9 and TRBJ2-2; D is unresolved. The CDR3 sequence is 14 residues long. Per germline, CDR1 SEHNR and CDR2 FQNEAQ (reference sequence). V shed 7 bases and J shed 4 bases, with 13 bases lying between them.

This clonotype was seen ten or more times. This rearrangement joins TRBV7-6 to TRBJ2-5; D is perhaps TRBD1 (5 bases). The V end lost 5 bases, the J end lost 4 bases, and 23 bases lay between the germline ends. This CDR3 is 17 amino acids long. Germline V gives CDR1 SGHVS, CDR2 FNYEAQ. CDR3: CASSPVPAGSIGETQYF. CDR3 sequence (DNA): TGTGCCAGCAGCCCCGTCCCAGCAGGGTCCATCGGAGAGACCCAGTACTTC.

Of note for this clonotype: One junction end does not reproduce the germline sequence, and a read error may be involved. This sequence joins TRBV2 and TRBJ2-3; D might be TRBD1 or TRBD2, each matching 7 bases. There are 12 residues in the CDR3. Germline V gene sequence: CDR1 SNHLY, CDR2 FYNNEI. CDR3: CATSGRGPTQYF. The CDR3, as DNA: TGTGCCACCAGTGGGAGGGGGCCCACGCAGTATTTT.

This clonotype has just a few counts. One junction end does not reproduce the germline sequence, and a read error may be involved. The rearrangement links TRBV7-9 to TRBJ1-1; tentative D call: TRBD1 (6 bases). CDR3 length equals 12 residues. The germline CDR1 and CDR2 sequences are SEHNR and FQNEAQ (reference sequence). This chain's CDR3 is CASTLGGREAFF. The CDR3 DNA reads as TGTGCCAGCACCTTAGGGGGACGGGAAGCTTTCTTT.